Each of the 5 T cell receptor beta chains below was sequenced from the same sample in a study of PD-1 blockade in classical Hodgkin lymphoma. Following autologous stem cell transplantation, relapse occurred in every patient, and exposure to brentuximab vedotin varied. Only in-frame clones appear in the TCRdb table, and some are missing; sequencing was by immunoSEQ multiplex PCR. The sample consists of about 24,000 clones, approximately 69% of them appearing once. The input for sequencing was peripheral blood mononuclear cells (PBMCs), taken at baseline. All receptors come from a human donor with classical Hodgkin lymphoma.

The rearrangement uses TRBV6-5 and TRBJ1-2; maybe TRBD1 (5 bases). The germline V gene has CDR1 MNHEY and CDR2 SVGAGI. The CDR3 runs 15 residues. Deletions cut 6 bases from V and 0 bases from J, with 14 bases between. This chain's CDR3 is CASSLDTFANYGYTF. The CDR3, as DNA: TGTGCCAGCAGCCTGGACACCTTCGCTAACTATGGCTACACCTTC.

This clone was counted only a few times. The DNA for the CDR3 is TGTGCCAGCAGTGACGGACAACATAGCAATCAGCCCCAGCATTTT. It yields the protein CASSDGQHSNQPQHF. The chain has TRBV6-1 and TRBJ1-5; D perhaps matches TRBD1 (5 bases). Deletions cut 3 bases from V and 0 bases from J, with 9 bases between. The CDR3 is made up of 15 amino acids. In germline, CDR1 is MNHNS, CDR2 SASEGT.

This chain links TRBV6-5 with TRBJ2-3; 13 bases map to TRBD2. With 4 bases clipped from V and 11 bases from J, the junction kept 12 bases outside the gene matches. CDR1 and CDR2 (germline): MNHEY, SVGAGI. The CDR3 sequence is 16 residues long. DNA of the CDR3: TGTGCCAGCAGTTCCTGGACTAGCGGGGGTGACCGGGGGCAGTATTTT. It encodes CASSSWTSGGDRGQYF.

This clone was detected only a few times. The gene calls are TRBV9 and TRBJ1-3; D gene uncertain. Germline CDR1 is SGDLS and CDR2 is YYNGEE. Deletions cut 0 bases from V and 0 bases from J, with 13 bases between. The CDR3 totals 17 residues. CDR3 in DNA: TGTGCCAGCAGCGTAGTTGGAAGCAAGAGCTCTGGAAACACCATATATTTT. Protein: CASSVVGSKSSGNTIYF.

This chain joins TRBV30 and TRBJ1-1; 7 nucleotides match TRBD1. This CDR3 has 13 residues. The germline V gene has CDR1 GTSNPN and CDR2 SVGIG (reference sequence). The V and J ends lost 5 bases and 1 base, in that order; junction bases with no gene match: 4. The CDR3 region is CAWERQGNTEAFF. CDR3 in DNA: TGTGCCTGGGAAAGACAGGGGAACACTGAAGCTTTCTTT.